This is a list of T cell receptor beta chains from one sample in a study of T-cell memory formation after mild COVID-19. In TCRdb, the 5' RACE reads were re-called with MiXCR into one record per CDR3 protein. The sample holds around 510,000 distinct CDR3 sequences; about a fifth are singletons and the top ten take roughly 9.1%. The specimen sequenced was PBMCs or a T cell subset sorted from them (not recorded which). These receptor sequences come from an adult woman who had mild COVID-19 (a few samples of this study predate the infection). Cell type and time point are not known. Both conserved end residues are part of each CDR3. A D gene is named only where the DNA matches it firmly. Clone sizes are given selectively: once, few, many, or a class where the clone is expanded.

cdr3_aa	cdr3_nt	v_call	j_call	clone_size	d_call
CASSLRFGRSPGSTEAFF	TGTGCCAGCAGTTTACGATTTGGCAGGTCCCCCGGGAGCACTGAAGCTTTCTTT	TRBV12-3/TRBV12-4	TRBJ1-1	NA	NA
CASSQRLAGDTDTQYF	TGTGCCAGCAGCCAGCGACTAGCGGGGGACACAGATACGCAGTATTTT	TRBV3-1	TRBJ2-3	NA	TRBD2
CASSLSGIYSYNEQFF	TGTGCCAGCAGCCTGTCCGGAATTTACTCCTACAATGAGCAGTTCTTC	TRBV11-3	TRBJ2-1	NA	NA
CASSTDSGANVLTF	TGTGCCAGCAGTACCGACTCTGGGGCCAACGTCCTGACTTTC	TRBV25-1	TRBJ2-6	medium-sized	NA
CASRPGTGVRNEQFF	TGTGCCAGCAGGCCCGGGACAGGGGTAAGGAATGAGCAGTTCTTC	TRBV12-3/TRBV12-4	TRBJ2-1	many	TRBD1
CSAREMEMTGWGGGAFF	TGCAGTGCTAGAGAAATGGAAATGACAGGGTGGGGTGGTGGAGCTTTCTTT	TRBV20-1	TRBJ1-1	few	TRBD1
CASSQVGRGGEQFF	TGTGCCAGCAGCCAAGTCGGGCGGGGGGGTGAGCAGTTCTTC	TRBV3-1	TRBJ2-1	NA	TRBD2
CASSHHSADDEQYF	TGCGCCAGCAGCCACCATAGTGCGGATGACGAGCAGTACTTC	TRBV4-1	TRBJ2-7	many	NA
CASSPSNSYEQYF	TGTGCCAGCAGCCCCTCCAATAGCTACGAGCAGTACTTC	TRBV14	TRBJ2-7	once	NA
CASRRESYNSPLHF	TGTGCCAGTAGGCGGGAATCCTATAATTCACCCCTCCACTTT	TRBV19	TRBJ1-6	NA	NA
CASPPPTGENEQYF	TGTGCCAGCCCACCGCCGACAGGGGAAAACGAGCAGTACTTC	TRBV27	TRBJ2-7	few	TRBD1
CASSLVGQIDTQYF	TGTGCCAGCAGCTTAGTCGGCCAGATAGATACGCAGTATTTT	TRBV7-2	TRBJ2-3	few	NA
CSARRPGGAFEKLFF	TGCAGTGCTAGACGCCCAGGGGGCGCCTTCGAAAAACTGTTTTTT	TRBV20-1	TRBJ1-4	NA	TRBD1
CAISVEGDRVLPQHF	TGTGCCATCAGTGTGGAAGGGGACAGGGTCCTGCCCCAGCATTTT	TRBV10-3	TRBJ1-5	few	TRBD1
CATSDRYGTVYGQPQHF	TGTGCCACCAGTGATCGATACGGGACAGTTTATGGGCAGCCCCAGCATTTT	TRBV24-1	TRBJ1-5	few	TRBD1
CASSPTGENQPQHF	TGTGCCAGCAGTCCGACAGGGGAAAATCAGCCCCAGCATTTT	TRBV6-5	TRBJ1-5	NA	TRBD1
CATPTSGGKQYF	TGTGCCACTCCGACTAGCGGGGGGAAGCAGTACTTC	TRBV7-3	TRBJ2-7	few	TRBD2
CASSDYVSGSGGARTGELFF	TGTGCCAGCAGTGATTATGTTTCCGGGAGCGGGGGGGCGCGGACCGGGGAGCTGTTTTTT	TRBV6-1	TRBJ2-2	NA	TRBD2
CSARVGLSKETQYF	TGCAGTGCTAGGGTGGGACTTTCCAAAGAGACCCAGTACTTC	TRBV20-1	TRBJ2-5	few	NA
CASSPGLARGPSDTQYF	TGTGCCAGCAGCCCCGGACTAGCGAGAGGGCCGTCAGATACGCAGTATTTT	TRBV7-2	TRBJ2-3	few	TRBD2
CSASAEKQVWARNTEAFF	TGCAGTGCTAGTGCCGAAAAACAGGTCTGGGCCAGGAACACTGAAGCTTTCTTT	TRBV20-1	TRBJ1-1	NA	NA
CSARDPRASYNEQFF	TGCAGTGCTAGGGACCCCCGGGCCTCCTACAATGAGCAGTTCTTC	TRBV20-1	TRBJ2-1	NA	NA
CASSPGGWGSEQYF	TGTGCCAGCAGCCCTGGGGGATGGGGGAGCGAGCAGTACTTC	TRBV9	TRBJ2-7	few	NA
CASSQWGQGNSYNEQFF	TGCGCCAGCAGCCAATGGGGCCAGGGAAACTCCTACAATGAGCAGTTCTTC	TRBV4-3	TRBJ2-1	NA	NA
CASTIAGLLDEQYF	TGCGCCAGCACCATTGCGGGCCTTCTCGACGAGCAGTACTTC	TRBV5-1	TRBJ2-7	few	NA
CASSADQGYWNRKRYTF	TGTGCCAGCAGCGCGGATCAGGGTTACTGGAACAGAAAACGCTACACCTTC	TRBV5-6	TRBJ1-2	few	NA
CASSDRDRASYEQYF	TGTGCCAGCAGTGACCGGGACAGGGCCTCCTACGAGCAGTACTTC	TRBV12-3/TRBV12-4	TRBJ2-7	many	TRBD1
CASSQPTHGYTF	TGTGCCAGCAGCCAGCCGACTCATGGCTACACCTTC	TRBV3-1	TRBJ1-2	NA	NA
CASRGIGGGDYNEQFF	TGTGCCAGTCGAGGGATAGGGGGAGGGGACTACAATGAGCAGTTCTTC	TRBV19	TRBJ2-1	NA	NA
CASTPRDRGNTGELFF	TGTGCCAGCACCCCTAGGGACAGGGGAAACACCGGGGAGCTGTTTTTT	TRBV7-9	TRBJ2-2	NA	TRBD1
CSARDFDRLVGGQETQYF	TGCAGTGCTAGAGATTTCGACCGACTAGTAGGCGGACAAGAGACCCAGTACTTC	TRBV20-1	TRBJ2-5	many	NA
CASSSQGRRGIMNTEAFF	TGTGCCAGCAGCTCACAGGGGAGGCGGGGAATAATGAACACTGAAGCTTTCTTT	TRBV11-1	TRBJ1-1	many	TRBD1
CASSQDQGTNTEAFF	TGCGCCAGCAGCCAAGATCAGGGGACGAACACTGAAGCTTTCTTT	TRBV4-1	TRBJ1-1	NA	NA
CASTHSTALETQYF	TGTGCCAGCACCCATTCCACCGCATTAGAGACCCAGTACTTC	TRBV12-3/TRBV12-4	TRBJ2-5	few	NA
CASSQGFSNQPQHF	TGCGCCAGCAGCCAAGGCTTTAGCAATCAGCCCCAGCATTTT	TRBV4-1	TRBJ1-5	few	NA
CASSYGGRNNEQFF	TGTGCCAGCAGTTATGGGGGACGGAACAATGAGCAGTTCTTC	TRBV25-1	TRBJ2-1	many	NA
CAIRKGTGGNQPQHF	TGTGCCATCAGGAAAGGGACAGGGGGAAATCAGCCCCAGCATTTT	TRBV10-3	TRBJ1-5	few	TRBD1
CASFSSPVGTEAFF	TGTGCCAGCTTCTCGTCTCCCGTGGGCACTGAAGCTTTCTTT	TRBV12-3/TRBV12-4	TRBJ1-1	few	NA
CASTLDGDREAFF	TGTGCCAGCACCTTAGACGGCGACAGGGAAGCTTTCTTT	TRBV12-3/TRBV12-4	TRBJ1-1	NA	NA
CASTPTGTFSYEQYF	TGTGCCAGCACCCCGACCGGGACCTTCTCCTACGAGCAGTACTTC	TRBV12-3/TRBV12-4	TRBJ2-7	NA	NA
CSARGEGYTEAFF	TGCAGTGCTAGGGGAGAGGGATACACTGAAGCTTTCTTT	TRBV20-1	TRBJ1-1	once	NA
CSAQGGRELTDTQYF	TGCAGTGCTCAAGGAGGGCGGGAACTCACAGATACGCAGTATTTT	TRBV20-1	TRBJ2-3	few	NA
CSATGRGLGNEQFF	TGCAGTGCTACCGGCAGGGGGCTGGGGAATGAGCAGTTCTTC	TRBV20-1	TRBJ2-1	NA	TRBD1
CASSPLGTAYSYEQYF	TGTGCCAGCTCACCACTTGGGACAGCGTATAGCTACGAGCAGTACTTC	TRBV18	TRBJ2-7	few	TRBD1
CASSMEGLRGRGELFF	TGTGCCAGTAGTATGGAGGGTTTGCGGGGGCGCGGGGAGCTGTTTTTT	TRBV19	TRBJ2-2	NA	NA